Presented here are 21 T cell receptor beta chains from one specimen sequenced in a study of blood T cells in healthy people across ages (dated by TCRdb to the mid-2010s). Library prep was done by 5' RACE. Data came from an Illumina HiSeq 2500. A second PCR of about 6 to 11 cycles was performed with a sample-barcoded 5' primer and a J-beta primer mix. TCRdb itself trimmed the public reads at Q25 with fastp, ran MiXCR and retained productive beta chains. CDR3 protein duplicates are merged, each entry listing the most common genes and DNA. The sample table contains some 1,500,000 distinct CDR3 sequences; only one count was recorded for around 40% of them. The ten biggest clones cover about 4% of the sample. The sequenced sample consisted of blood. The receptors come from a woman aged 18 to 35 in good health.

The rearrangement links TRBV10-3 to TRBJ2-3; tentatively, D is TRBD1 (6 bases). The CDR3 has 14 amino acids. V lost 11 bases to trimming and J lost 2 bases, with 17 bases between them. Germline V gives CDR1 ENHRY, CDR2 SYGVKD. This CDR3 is CALGPGHSTDTQYF. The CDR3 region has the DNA TGTGCCCTGGGCCCGGGACACTCCACAGATACGCAGTATTTT.

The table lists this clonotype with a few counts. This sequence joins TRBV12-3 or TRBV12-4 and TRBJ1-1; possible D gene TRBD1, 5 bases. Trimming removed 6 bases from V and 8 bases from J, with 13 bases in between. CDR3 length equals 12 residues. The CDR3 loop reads CASSWGNREAFF. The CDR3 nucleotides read TGTGCCAGCAGCTGGGGCAACAGGGAAGCTTTCTTT.

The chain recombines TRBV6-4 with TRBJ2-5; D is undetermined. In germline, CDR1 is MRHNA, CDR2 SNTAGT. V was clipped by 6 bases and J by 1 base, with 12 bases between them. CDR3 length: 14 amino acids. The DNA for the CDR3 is TGTGCCAGCAGCCCCCGCAGGATCCAAGAGACCCAGTACTTC. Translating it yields CASSPRRIQETQYF.

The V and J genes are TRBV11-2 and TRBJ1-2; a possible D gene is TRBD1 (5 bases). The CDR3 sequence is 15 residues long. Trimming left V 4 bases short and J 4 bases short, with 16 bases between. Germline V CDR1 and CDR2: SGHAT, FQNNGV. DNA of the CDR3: TGTGCCAGCAGCTCCGGATCGGGCAGGGTCTATGGCTACACCTTC. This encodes CASSSGSGRVYGYTF.

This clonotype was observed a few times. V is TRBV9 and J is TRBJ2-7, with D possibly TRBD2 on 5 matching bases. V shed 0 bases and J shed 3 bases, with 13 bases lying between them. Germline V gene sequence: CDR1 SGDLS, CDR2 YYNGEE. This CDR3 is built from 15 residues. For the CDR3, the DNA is TGTGCCAGCAGCGTAGCCGGGGAACCCCTCTACGAGCAGTACTTC. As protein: CASSVAGEPLYEQYF.

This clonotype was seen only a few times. CDR3 DNA sequence: TGTGCTAGTGGTTTGGTAACGGGCCAGATTGGTCATGAGCAGTTCTTC. It encodes CASGLVTGQIGHEQFF. The rearrangement links TRBV12-5 to TRBJ2-1; unclear D gene. The germline V gene encodes CDR1 LGHNT and CDR2 FRNRAP. Trimming removed 0 bases from V and 8 bases from J, with 17 bases in between. CDR3 length: 16 amino acids.

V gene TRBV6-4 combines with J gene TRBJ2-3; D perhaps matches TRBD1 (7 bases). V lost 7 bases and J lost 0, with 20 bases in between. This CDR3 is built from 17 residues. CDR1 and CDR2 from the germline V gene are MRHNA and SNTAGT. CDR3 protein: CASNPSTRGVSTDTQYF. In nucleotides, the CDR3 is TGTGCCAGCAATCCATCGACCAGGGGGGTTAGCACAGATACGCAGTATTTT.

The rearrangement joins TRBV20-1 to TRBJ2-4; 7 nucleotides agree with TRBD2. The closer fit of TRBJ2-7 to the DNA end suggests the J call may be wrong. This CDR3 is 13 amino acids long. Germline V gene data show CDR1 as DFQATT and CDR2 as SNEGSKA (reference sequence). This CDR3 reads CSAGRGRSYEQYF. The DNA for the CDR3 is TGCAGTGCTGGGAGGGGTAGATCCTACGAGCAGTACTTC.

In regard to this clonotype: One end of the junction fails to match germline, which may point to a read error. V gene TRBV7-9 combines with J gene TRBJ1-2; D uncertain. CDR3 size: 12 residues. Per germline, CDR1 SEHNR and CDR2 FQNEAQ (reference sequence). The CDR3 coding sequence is TGTGTCAGCAGCTCTGGATTGTATGGCTACACCTTC. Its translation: CVSSSGLYGYTF.

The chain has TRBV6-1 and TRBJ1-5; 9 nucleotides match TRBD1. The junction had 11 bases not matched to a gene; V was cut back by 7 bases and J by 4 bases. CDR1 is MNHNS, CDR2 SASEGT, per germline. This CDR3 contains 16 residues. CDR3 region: CASILDRGIRNQPQHF. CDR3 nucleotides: TGTGCCAGCATACTGGACAGGGGTATTAGGAATCAGCCCCAGCATTTT.

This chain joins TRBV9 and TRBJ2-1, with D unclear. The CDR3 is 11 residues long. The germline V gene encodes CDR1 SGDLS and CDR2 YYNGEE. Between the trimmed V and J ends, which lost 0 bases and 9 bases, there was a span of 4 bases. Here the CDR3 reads CASSVATEQFF. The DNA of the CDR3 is TGTGCCAGCAGCGTAGCTACTGAGCAGTTCTTC.

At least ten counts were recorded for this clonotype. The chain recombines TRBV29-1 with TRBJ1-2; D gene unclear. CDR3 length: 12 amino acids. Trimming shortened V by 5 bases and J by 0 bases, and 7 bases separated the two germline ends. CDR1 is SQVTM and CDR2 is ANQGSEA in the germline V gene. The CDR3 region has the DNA TGCAGCGTTAGGGATCCTAACTATGGCTACACCTTC. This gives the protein CSVRDPNYGYTF.

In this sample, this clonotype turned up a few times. For the CDR3, the DNA is TGTGCCAGCAGTTACTTGGCCCGGGCCCGCGGCTATGGCTACACCTTC. This sequence encodes CASSYLARARGYGYTF. The V call is TRBV6-5, the J call TRBJ1-2; no clear D gene. CDR1 and CDR2 from the germline V gene are MNHEY and SVGAGI. CDR3 length equals 16 residues. Trimming cost V 1 base and J 4 bases, with 16 bases left between them.

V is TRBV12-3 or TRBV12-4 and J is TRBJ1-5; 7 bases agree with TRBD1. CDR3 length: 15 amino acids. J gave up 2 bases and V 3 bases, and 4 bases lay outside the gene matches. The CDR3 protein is CASSFVQGGNQPQHF. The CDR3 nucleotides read TGTGCCAGCAGTTTCGTCCAGGGGGGCAATCAGCCCCAGCATTTT.

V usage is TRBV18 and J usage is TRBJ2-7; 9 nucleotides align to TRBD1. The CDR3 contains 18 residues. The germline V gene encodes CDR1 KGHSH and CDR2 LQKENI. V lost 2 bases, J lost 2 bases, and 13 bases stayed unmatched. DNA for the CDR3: TGTGCCAGCTCACCAATGGACAGGGGTCGGTCCCAACCCTACGAGCAGTACTTC. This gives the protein CASSPMDRGRSQPYEQYF. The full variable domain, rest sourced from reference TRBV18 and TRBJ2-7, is NAGVMQNPRHLVRRRGQEARLRCSPMKGHSHVYWYRQLPEEGLKFMVYLQKENIIDESGMPKERFSAEFPKEGPSILRIQQVVRGDSAAYFCASSPMDRGRSQPYEQYFGPGTRLTVT.

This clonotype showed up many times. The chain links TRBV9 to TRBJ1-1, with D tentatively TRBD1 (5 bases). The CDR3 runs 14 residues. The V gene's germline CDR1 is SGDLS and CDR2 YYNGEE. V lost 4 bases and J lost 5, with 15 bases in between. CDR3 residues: CASSPRSGDTEAFF. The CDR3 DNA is TGTGCCAGCAGCCCAAGGTCGGGGGATACTGAAGCTTTCTTT.

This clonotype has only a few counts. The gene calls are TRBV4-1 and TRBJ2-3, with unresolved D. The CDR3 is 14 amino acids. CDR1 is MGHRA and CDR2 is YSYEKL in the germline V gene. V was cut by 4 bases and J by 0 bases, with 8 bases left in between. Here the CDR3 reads CASSRPTSTDTQYF. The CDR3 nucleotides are TGCGCCAGCAGCCGGCCCACGAGCACAGATACGCAGTATTTT.

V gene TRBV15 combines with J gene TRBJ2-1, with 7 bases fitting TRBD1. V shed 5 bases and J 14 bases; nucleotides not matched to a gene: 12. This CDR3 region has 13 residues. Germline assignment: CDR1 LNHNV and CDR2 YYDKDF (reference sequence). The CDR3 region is CATSPQDREKEFF. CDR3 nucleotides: TGTGCCACCAGCCCGCAAGACAGGGAAAAGGAGTTCTTC.

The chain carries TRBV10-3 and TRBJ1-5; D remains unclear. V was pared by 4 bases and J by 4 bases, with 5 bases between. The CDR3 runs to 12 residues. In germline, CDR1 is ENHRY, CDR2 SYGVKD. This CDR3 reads CAISGINQPQHF. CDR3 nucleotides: TGTGCCATCAGTGGAATTAATCAGCCCCAGCATTTT.

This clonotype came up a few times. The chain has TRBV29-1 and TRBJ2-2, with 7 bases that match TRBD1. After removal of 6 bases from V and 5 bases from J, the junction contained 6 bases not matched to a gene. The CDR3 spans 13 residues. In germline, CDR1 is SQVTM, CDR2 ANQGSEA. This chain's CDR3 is CSVRTGVTGELFF. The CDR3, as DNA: TGCAGCGTCCGTACAGGGGTAACCGGGGAGCTGTTTTTT.

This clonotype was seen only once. Here the CDR3 reads CASSLDPGALSYGYTF. CDR3 DNA: TGTGCCAGCAGCTTAGACCCGGGGGCGTTGAGCTATGGCTACACCTTC. This chain links TRBV7-2 with TRBJ1-2; possibly TRBD1 for D (6 bases). The CDR3 is made up of 16 amino acids. Germline CDR1 and CDR2: SGHTA and FQGNSA. V was shortened by 1 base and J by 4 bases, with 16 bases between the two germline ends.